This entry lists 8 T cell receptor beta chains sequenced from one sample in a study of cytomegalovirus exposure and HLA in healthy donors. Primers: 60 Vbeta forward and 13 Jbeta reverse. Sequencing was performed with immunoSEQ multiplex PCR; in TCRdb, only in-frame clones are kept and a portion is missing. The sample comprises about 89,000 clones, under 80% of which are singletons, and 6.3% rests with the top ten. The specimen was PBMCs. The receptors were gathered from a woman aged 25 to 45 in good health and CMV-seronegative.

CDR3 DNA sequence: TGTGCCAGCAGCGAAGCCGGGACTTTTTACGAGCAGTACTTC. It is translated as CASSEAGTFYEQYF. This sequence joins TRBV7-9 and TRBJ2-7; tentatively, D is TRBD2 (6 bases). V was clipped by 5 bases and J by 4 bases, with 15 bases between them. This CDR3 comprises 14 residues. In germline, CDR1 is SEHNR, CDR2 FQNEAQ (reference sequence). The full variable domain, rest sourced from reference TRBV7-9 and TRBJ2-7, is DTGVSQNPRHKITKRGQNVTFRCDPISEHNRLYWYRQTLGQGPEFLTYFQNEAQLEKSRLLSDRFSAERPKGSFSTLEIQRTEQGDSAMYLCASSEAGTFYEQYFGPGTRLTVT.

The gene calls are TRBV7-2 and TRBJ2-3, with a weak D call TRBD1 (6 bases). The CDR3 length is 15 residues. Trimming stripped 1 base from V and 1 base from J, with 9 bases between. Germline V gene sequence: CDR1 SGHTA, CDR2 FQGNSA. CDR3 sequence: CASSLVGQRTDTQYF. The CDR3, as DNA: TGTGCCAGCAGCTTAGTGGGACAACGCACAGATACGCAGTATTTT. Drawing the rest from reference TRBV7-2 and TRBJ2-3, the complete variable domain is GAGVSQSPSNKVTEKGKDVELRCDPISGHTALYWYRQSLGQGLEFLIYFQGNSAPDKSGLPSDRFSAERTGGSVSTLTIQRTQQEDSAVYLCASSLVGQRTDTQYFGPGTRLTVL.

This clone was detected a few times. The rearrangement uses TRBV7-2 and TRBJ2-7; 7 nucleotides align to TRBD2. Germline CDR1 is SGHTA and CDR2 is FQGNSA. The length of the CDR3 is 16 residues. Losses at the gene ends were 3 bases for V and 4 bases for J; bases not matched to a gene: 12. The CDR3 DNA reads TGTGCCAGCAGCTTCAGGGCGGCGGGAGCCGGGTACGAGCAGTACTTC. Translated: CASSFRAAGAGYEQYF.

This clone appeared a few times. CDR3 residues: CASSLGARNYEQYF. DNA for the CDR3: TGTGCCAGCAGCTTGGGGGCACGGAACTACGAGCAGTACTTC. The chain couples TRBV5-6 to TRBJ2-7; no definite D call. V lost 0 bases and J lost 3, with 10 bases in between. Germline V gene data show CDR1 as SGHDT and CDR2 as YYEEEE. The CDR3 loop spans 14 amino acids.

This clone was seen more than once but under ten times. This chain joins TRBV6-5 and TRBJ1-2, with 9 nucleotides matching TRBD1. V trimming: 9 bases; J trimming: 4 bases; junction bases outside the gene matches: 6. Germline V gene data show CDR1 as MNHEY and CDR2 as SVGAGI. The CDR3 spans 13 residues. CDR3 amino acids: CASRTGDIYGYTF. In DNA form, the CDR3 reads TGTGCCAGTCGGACAGGGGATATCTATGGCTACACCTTC.

CDR3 DNA sequence: TGCGCCAGCAGCCAAGATAGGGCAGGGGTGTACCAAGAGACCCAGTACTTC. This gives the protein CASSQDRAGVYQETQYF. This chain connects TRBV4-1 to TRBJ2-5; the D gene is possibly TRBD1 (6 bases). Germline CDR1 is MGHRA and CDR2 is YSYEKL. This CDR3 has 17 residues. The V and J ends lost 0 bases and 0 bases respectively, with 14 bases between them.

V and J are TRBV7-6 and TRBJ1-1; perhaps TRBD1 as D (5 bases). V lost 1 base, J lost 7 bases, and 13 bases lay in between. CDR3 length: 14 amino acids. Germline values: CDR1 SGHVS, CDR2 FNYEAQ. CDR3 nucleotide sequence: TGTGCCAGCAGCTTAGGTGGGGTTAGGGGTGAAGCTTTCTTT. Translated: CASSLGGVRGEAFF.

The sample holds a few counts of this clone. The CDR3 coding sequence is TGCGCCAGCAGCCTTGACAGGGACGGCTACGAGCAGTACTTC. Translated: CASSLDRDGYEQYF. This chain uses TRBV4-1 with TRBJ2-5; the match to TRBD1 covers 7 bases. Judging by the DNA end, TRBJ2-7 fits better; the J call may be wrong. CDR3 length: 14 residues. In germline, CDR1 is MGHRA, CDR2 YSYEKL.